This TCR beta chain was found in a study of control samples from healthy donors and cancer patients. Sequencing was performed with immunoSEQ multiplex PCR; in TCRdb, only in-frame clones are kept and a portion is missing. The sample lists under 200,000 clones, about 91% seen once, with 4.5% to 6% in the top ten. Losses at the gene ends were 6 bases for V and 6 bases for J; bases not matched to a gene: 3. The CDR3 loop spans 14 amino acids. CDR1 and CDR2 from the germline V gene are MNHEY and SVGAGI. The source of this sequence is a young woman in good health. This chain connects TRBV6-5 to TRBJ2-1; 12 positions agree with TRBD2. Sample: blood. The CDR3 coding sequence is TGTGCCAGCAGCCGGACTAGCGGGATCAATGAGCAGTTCTTC. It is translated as CASSRTSGINEQFF.